One and the same sample provided the 10 T cell receptor beta chains below, sequenced in a study of CD8 T cells in Susac syndrome. Random hexamers were used to reverse transcribe 0.5 to 1 ug of RNA. TCRdb analysed the immunoSEQ multiplex PCR reads with MiXCR anew, one entry per CDR3 protein. The table lists some 250,000 distinct CDR3 sequences, 96% of them singletons. Sequenced: CD4+ T cells from PBMCs. These receptors were obtained from a human donor with Susac syndrome.

This chain joins TRBV4-1 and TRBJ1-5; possibly TRBD1 for D (6 bases). Trimming took off 3 bases at V and 2 bases at J, with 14 bases between the two ends. The germline gives CDR1 MGHRA, CDR2 YSYEKL. The CDR3 extends over 16 amino acids. CDR3 amino acids: CASSQLQGGGNQPQHF. Written as DNA, the CDR3 is TGCGCCAGCAGCCAGTTACAGGGAGGGGGCAATCAGCCCCAGCATTTT.

The J gene is TRBJ1-2, the V gene TRBV29-1, with 7 bases identical to TRBD1. Germline CDR1 is SQVTM and CDR2 is ANQGSEA. This CDR3 spans 18 amino acids. J gave up 4 bases and V 6 bases, and 23 bases lay outside the gene matches. CDR3 amino acids: CSVKRTGLSLGSSYGYTF. CDR3 DNA sequence: TGCAGCGTAAAGAGGACAGGTTTGTCACTTGGTTCCAGCTATGGCTACACCTTC. The full variable domain, in which reference TRBV29-1 and TRBJ1-2 provide the parts outside the CDR3, is SAVISQKPSRDICQRGTSLTIQCQVDSQVTMMFWYRQQPGQSLTLIATANQGSEATYESGFVIDKFPISRPNLTFSTLTVSNMSPEDSSIYLCSVKRTGLSLGSSYGYTFGSGTRLTVV.

This rearrangement joins TRBV3-1 to TRBJ1-1, with D perhaps matching TRBD1 (5 bases). V lost 1 base to trimming and J lost 1 base, with 13 bases between them. CDR1 LGHDT and CDR2 YNNKEL come from the germline V gene (reference sequence). This CDR3 is built from 16 residues. Written as DNA, the CDR3 is TGTGCCAGCAGCCAAGGAGGGGCAGTGAGGAACACTGAAGCTTTCTTT. Translating gives CASSQGGAVRNTEAFF.

CDR3 sequence reads: CASSRKVSLYEQYF. For the CDR3, the DNA is TGTGCCAGCAGTCGTAAGGTCTCCCTCTACGAGCAGTACTTC. V gene TRBV27 combines with J gene TRBJ2-7; D gene unclear. This CDR3 comprises 14 residues. Germline V gene data show CDR1 as MNHEY and CDR2 as SMNVEV (reference sequence). Trimming left V 5 bases short and J 3 bases short, with 14 bases between.

The gene calls are TRBV18 and TRBJ2-1; 11 nucleotides line up with TRBD2. The CDR3 has 17 amino acids. CDR1 KGHSH and CDR2 LQKENI come from the germline V gene. J lost 0 bases, V lost 4 bases, and 5 bases had no gene match. As DNA, the CDR3 is TGTGCCAGCTCACGACTTAGCGGGAGGGGCTCCTACAATGAGCAGTTCTTC. Translation gives CASSRLSGRGSYNEQFF.

V is TRBV4-1 and J is TRBJ2-3; 7 nucleotides align to TRBD2. V dropped 0 bases and J dropped 0; count of bases not matched to a gene: 12. CDR3 size: 19 residues. Germline CDR1 MGHRA, CDR2 YSYEKL. CDR3 nucleotides: TGCGCCAGCAGCCAAGAGACCGGGGGGACTTATACTAGCACAGATACGCAGTATTTT. The encoded protein is CASSQETGGTYTSTDTQYF.

The chain has TRBV18 and TRBJ1-1; D unresolved. Trimming took 0 bases from V and 1 from J, leaving 9 bases between them. The CDR3 length is 15 residues. Per the germline V gene, CDR1 is KGHSH and CDR2 is LQKENI. The CDR3 is CASSPPATSNTEAFF. The CDR3 DNA sequence: TGTGCCAGCTCACCACCGGCCACCTCGAACACTGAAGCTTTCTTT. Looking up the rest from reference TRBV18 and TRBJ1-1 gives the full variable domain: NAGVMQNPRHLVRRRGQEARLRCSPMKGHSHVYWYRQLPEEGLKFMVYLQKENIIDESGMPKERFSAEFPKEGPSILRIQQVVRGDSAAYFCASSPPATSNTEAFFGQGTRLTVV.

The chain has TRBV30 and TRBJ2-1, with D possibly TRBD1 on 6 matching bases. The germline V gene encodes CDR1 GTSNPN and CDR2 SVGIG (reference sequence). V lost 0 bases, J lost 7 bases, and 10 bases lay in between. This CDR3 comprises 13 residues. The CDR3 nucleotides read TGTGCCTGGAGTGTAAGAAGGGGGAATGAGCAGTTCTTC. Amino acids: CAWSVRRGNEQFF.

CDR3 amino acids: CASSFTANYGYTF. CDR3 nucleotide sequence: TGTGCCAGCAGTTTCACAGCCAACTATGGCTACACCTTC. The V call is TRBV28, the J call TRBJ1-2; D is uncertain. The germline V gene has CDR1 MDHEN and CDR2 SYDVKM. The CDR3 is 13 residues long. Trimming stripped 3 bases from V and 2 bases from J, with 7 bases between.

This clonotype was counted a single time. One junction end does not reproduce the germline sequence, and a read error may be involved. V and J are TRBV7-3 and TRBJ2-2; D remains unclear. The germline CDR1 and CDR2 sequences are SGHTA and FQGTGA. The CDR3 runs to 14 residues. In nucleotides, the CDR3 is TGTGCCAGCAGCTTGGCTCCGAACAGCGGGGAGCTGTTTTTT. Its protein product is CASSLAPNSGELFF.